The subject of this entry is one TCR beta chain. CDR1 SGHDT and CDR2 YYEEEE come from the germline V gene. This CDR3 comprises 13 residues. V lost 1 base and J 15 bases, leaving 17 bases between the germline ends. The data originate from a study of blood T cell repertoires in COVID-19. The overall study: T cells, B-cell-depleted T cells, or PBMCs supplied cDNA or gDNA.

This table comes from immunoSEQ multiplex PCR, and its TCRdb copy is limited to in-frame clones, with some not included. The sample gives roughly 150,000 clones, approximately 91% of which show up once; about 2% is in the top ten. The material sequenced was peripheral blood. V is TRBV5-6 and J is TRBJ2-1; the D gene is possibly TRBD2 (6 bases). The clonotype comes from a man in his late teens or twenties with acute or convalescent COVID-19. The CDR3 sequence is CASSLSAGGARFF. DNA of the CDR3: TGTGCCAGCAGCTTGAGTGCCGGAGGGGCGCGGTTCTTC. The full variable domain, in which reference TRBV5-6 and TRBJ2-1 provide the parts outside the CDR3, is DAGVTQSPTHLIKTRGQQVTLRCSPKSGHDTVSWYQQALGQGPQFIFQYYEEEERQRGNFPDRFSGHQFPNYSSELNVNALLLGDSALYLCASSLSAGGARFFGPGTRLTVL.